A single sample is the source of the 17 T cell receptor beta chains below, sequenced in a study of Ad26.COV2.S vaccination and SARS-CoV-2 variants (dated by TCRdb to about 2021). The method was the immunoSEQ multiplex PCR assay. TCRdb carries this immuneACCESS record with in-frame sequences only. Its versions omit some clonotypes, under half of them owing to an unresolved V gene in the studies checked, with the rest unexplained. Here the sample has hundreds of thousands of clones; 80% to 95% occur a single time. The ten largest clones add up to 12% of the sample. The label giving this sample's treatment or condition can be read as: some 20 received Ad26.COV2.S at low or high dose, single or two shots; roughly five received placebo; per-sample allocation not given. Repertoires of vaccine and placebo recipients were sequenced from samples taken on day 63 after the first injection. Material: peripheral blood, obtained in a trial of Ad26.COV2.S vaccine versus placebo. Receptor source: a person aged 18-65 years who received the Ad26.COV2.S COVID-19 vaccine or a placebo.

This clone was counted a few times. The chain has TRBV27 and TRBJ2-7; tentative D call: TRBD1 (5 bases). Germline CDR1 is MNHEY and CDR2 is SMNVEV (reference sequence). The CDR3 is made up of 14 amino acids. Trimming removed 0 bases from V and 2 bases from J, with 8 bases in between. This CDR3 reads CASSLSGETYEQYF. In DNA form, the CDR3 reads TGTGCCAGCAGTTTATCAGGGGAAACCTACGAGCAGTACTTC.

V and J are TRBV7-8 and TRBJ1-5, with D possibly TRBD1 on 6 matching bases. Germline values: CDR1 SGHVS, CDR2 FQNEAQ. This CDR3 spans 15 amino acids. Trimming stripped 1 base from V and 6 bases from J, with 13 bases between. CDR3 loop: CASSLVLGAGQPQHF. The CDR3 DNA is TGTGCCAGCAGCTTAGTTTTGGGGGCTGGTCAGCCCCAGCATTTT.

V is TRBV28 and J is TRBJ1-5; TRBD1 agrees at 9 bases. Looked up from germline, CDR1 is MDHEN and CDR2 is SYDVKM. The CDR3 spans 14 residues. V lost 10 bases to trimming and J lost 4 bases; unmatched junction nucleotides: 8. CDR3 amino acids: CATKTGGGNQPQHF. CDR3 bases: TGTGCCACCAAGACAGGGGGGGGGAATCAGCCCCAGCATTTT.

The V and J genes are TRBV7-6 and TRBJ2-1, with 7 bases fitting TRBD2. From germline, CDR1 is SGHVS and CDR2 FNYEAQ. CDR3 size: 17 residues. Losses at the gene ends were 1 base for V and 2 bases for J; bases not matched to a gene: 8. The CDR3 nucleotides read TGTGCCAGCAGCTTAGACCTTCCGGGAGGAACCTACAATGAGCAGTTCTTC. Encoded protein: CASSLDLPGGTYNEQFF.

The CDR3 is CASSKGVPRGLTNEQFF. The CDR3 DNA follows: TGTGCCAGCAGCAAAGGGGTCCCCAGGGGTCTAACCAATGAGCAGTTCTTC. The gene calls are TRBV3-1 (or the pseudogene TRBV3-2) and TRBJ2-1, with a possible D match to TRBD1 (6 bases). Trimming took off 5 bases at V and 6 bases at J, with 23 bases between the two ends. The germline V gene encodes CDR1 LGHDT and CDR2 YNNKEL (reference sequence). The CDR3 contains 17 residues.

The V gene is TRBV10-3, the J gene TRBJ1-4, with TRBD1 matching over 7 bases. There are 14 residues in the CDR3. Germline-derived CDR1 and CDR2 are ENHRY and SYGVKD. Losses at the gene ends were 3 bases for V and 5 bases for J; bases not matched to a gene: 3. The CDR3 here is CAISDLGQNEKLFF. The CDR3 coding sequence is TGTGCCATCAGTGACTTGGGACAGAATGAAAAACTGTTTTTT.

The rearrangement joins TRBV11-2 to TRBJ2-1; 8 positions agree with TRBD1. Trimming removed 5 bases from V and 4 bases from J; junction bases left unmatched: 13. The CDR3 covers 17 residues. Germline CDR1 and CDR2: SGHAT and FQNNGV. The DNA for the CDR3 is TGTGCCAGCAGCCCCCCTCCAGGGGGCGTCGATTACAATGAGCAGTTCTTC. Its protein is CASSPPPGGVDYNEQFF.

The J gene is TRBJ1-2, the V gene TRBV4-3; 9 positions agree with TRBD1. This CDR3 contains 15 residues. Losses at the gene ends were 3 bases for V and 2 bases for J; bases not matched to a gene: 4. Germline loops: CDR1 LGHNA, CDR2 YSLEER. The CDR3 region has the DNA TGCGCCAGCAGCCATAACAGGGGGCTGAACTATGGCTACACCTTC. It specifies CASSHNRGLNYGYTF.

This chain uses TRBV30 with TRBJ1-3; 11 positions agree with TRBD1. CDR3 length: 16 residues. With 7 bases clipped from V and 1 base from J, the junction kept 9 bases outside the gene matches. Germline V gene data show CDR1 as GTSNPN and CDR2 as SVGIG (reference sequence). The CDR3 coding sequence is TGTGCCTTCCGCCGGGACAGGGGGTTTTCTGGAAACACCATATATTTT. Encoded protein: CAFRRDRGFSGNTIYF.

CDR3 sequence reads: CSVEDGWVTSTDTQYF. The CDR3 DNA follows: TGCAGCGTTGAAGATGGTTGGGTCACTAGCACAGATACGCAGTATTTT. This chain links TRBV29-1 with TRBJ2-3; no clear D. The germline V gene encodes CDR1 SQVTM and CDR2 ANQGSEA. The CDR3 consists of 16 residues. The ends were cut back, 0 bases at V and 0 bases at J, with 13 bases in the middle.

The chain has TRBV6-2 or TRBV6-3 and TRBJ2-3, with 16 bases lining up with TRBD2. The germline V gene has CDR1 MNHEY and CDR2 SVGEGT. Trimming at V came to 4 bases and at J to 4 bases, leaving 8 bases not matched to a gene. The CDR3 runs 18 residues. As DNA, the CDR3 is TGTGCCAGCAGTTCCCTCGGGACTAGCGGGAGGGTGGCAGATACGCAGTATTTT. It is translated as CASSSLGTSGRVADTQYF.

This rearrangement joins TRBV7-8 to TRBJ2-5, with unresolved D. CDR1 SGHVS and CDR2 FQNEAQ come from the germline V gene. This CDR3 region has 14 residues. Trimming pared 2 bases from V and 4 bases from J, leaving 11 bases between. The CDR3 DNA reads as TGTGCCAGCAGCTTATGGGATTTAGGAGAGACCCAGTACTTC. This encodes CASSLWDLGETQYF.

V usage is TRBV6-2 or TRBV6-3 and J usage is TRBJ2-7; unclear D gene. Trimming removed 5 bases from V and 3 bases from J, with 14 bases in between. This CDR3 comprises 14 residues. Germline-derived CDR1 and CDR2 are MNHEY and SVGEGT. Written as DNA, the CDR3 is TGTGCCAGCAGTCTCTACCGCCAGAGCTACGAGCAGTACTTC. Its protein is CASSLYRQSYEQYF.

The chain couples TRBV28 to TRBJ1-1; tentative D call: TRBD1 (6 bases). Germline CDR1 and CDR2: MDHEN and SYDVKM. CDR3 length equals 13 residues. The V gene lost 11 bases and the J gene lost 2 bases, with 15 bases spanning the gap. This CDR3 reads CAAQGFLNTEAFF. The CDR3 DNA reads as TGTGCCGCTCAGGGGTTTTTAAACACTGAAGCTTTCTTT.

Details on this clone: Other nucleotide sequences from this sample produce the same CDR3. The rearrangement joins TRBV6-5 to TRBJ2-5; D not certain. The CDR3 runs 11 residues. Between the trimmed V and J ends, which lost 5 bases and 4 bases, there was a span of 5 bases. CDR1 MNHEY and CDR2 SVGAGI come from the germline V gene. The CDR3 sequence: CASSLGETQYF. The CDR3 DNA follows: TGTGCCAGCAGTCTGGGAGAGACCCAGTACTTC.

The chain has TRBV15 and TRBJ2-1; 9 bases agree with TRBD1. The J segment lost 9 bases and the V segment lost 7 bases, leaving 16 bases of the junction unmatched. CDR1 and CDR2 from the germline V gene are LNHNV and YYDKDF (reference sequence). The CDR3 is 16 residues long. CDR3 nucleotides: TGTGCCACCACCCCCCGGGGGAGGGACAGGGTGGGTGAGCAGTTCTTC. Translating it yields CATTPRGRDRVGEQFF.

This chain links TRBV29-1 with TRBJ2-4; D may match TRBD1 or TRBD2 (5 bases each). The CDR3 has 13 residues. CDR1 is SQVTM and CDR2 is ANQGSEA in the germline V gene. V was clipped by 1 base and J by 3 bases, with 7 bases between them. The CDR3 is CSVEGGFKNIQYF. Here the CDR3 DNA reads TGCAGCGTTGAAGGGGGGTTCAAAAACATTCAGTACTTC.